This is a list of T cell receptor beta chains from one sample in a study of PD-1 blockade in classical Hodgkin lymphoma. Sequencing was performed with immunoSEQ multiplex PCR; in TCRdb, only in-frame clones are kept and a portion is missing. The sample records around 30,000 clones, more than 70% being singletons. Sample: CD4+ T cells from blood. Every receptor here comes from a human donor with classical Hodgkin lymphoma. Both conserved end residues are part of each CDR3. D genes are given only for firm matches. A clone size is listed for some rows: how often the clone was seen (once, few, many), or a class if it is expanded.

-	TRBV19	TRBD1	TRBJ2-1	CASSRTRTGRDEQFF	TGTGCCAGTAGTAGAACCAGGACAGGGCGCGATGAGCAGTTCTTC
-	TRBV11-2	-	TRBJ2-5	CASRAASRETQYF	TGTGCCAGCAGGGCAGCCAGTAGAGAGACCCAGTACTTC
-	TRBV7-9	TRBD1	TRBJ2-1	CASSLHGTDGYNEQFF	TGTGCCAGCAGCCTTCACGGGACAGATGGATACAATGAGCAGTTCTTC
-	TRBV27	-	TRBJ1-4	CASSSQVFGEKLFF	TGTGCCAGCAGTTCGCAGGTCTTTGGTGAAAAACTGTTTTTT
-	TRBV25-1	TRBD1	TRBJ2-3	CASSDHRGGDTQYF	TGTGCCAGCAGTGATCACAGGGGCGGCGATACGCAGTATTTT
-	TRBV7-8	-	TRBJ1-6	CASSYSGTPGLGLHF	TGTGCCAGCAGCTACTCCGGGACCCCAGGATTGGGCCTCCACTTT
-	TRBV30	TRBD1	TRBJ1-1	CAWSVGGGYTEAFF	TGTGCCTGGAGTGTAGGAGGGGGCTACACCGAAGCTTTCTTT
few	TRBV5-4	TRBD1	TRBJ1-5	CASSPGGAGNQPQHF	TGTGCCAGCAGCCCAGGGGGCGCGGGCAATCAGCCCCAGCATTTT
-	TRBV6-6	-	TRBJ1-4	CASSSRLNEKLFF	TGTGCCAGCAGTTCCCGTCTCAATGAAAAACTGTTTTTT
few	TRBV7-2	-	TRBJ2-5	CASSLTVRETQYF	TGTGCCAGCAGCTTAACAGTTCGAGAGACCCAGTACTTC
-	TRBV5-4	TRBD2	TRBJ2-2	CASSLWLAGGGTGELFF	TGTGCCAGCAGCTTGTGGCTAGCGGGAGGGGGCACCGGGGAGCTGTTTTTT